The subject of this entry is one TCR beta chain. The record originates from a study of human T cells and chemical hapten exposure. Time point given: pre-sensitization, week 0. Treatment: therapeutic diphenylcyclopropenone sensitization with weekly scalp DPC. Original processing notes: Counts of TCRs in each sample centred on a median of around 92,000 and extended from roughly 23,000 to 700,000. TCRdb called the RACE reads again in MiXCR, with one record for every CDR3 protein. The V and J calls reflect TCRdb's pipeline rather than the authors' work. The sample lists under 300,000 distinct CDR3 sequences, 7% to 10% occurring once. Sequenced here: whole blood, sampled in connection with sensitization to the hapten diphenylcyclopropenone (DPC). The TCR comes from a woman between 40 and 50 years old with alopecia areata. Some clones in this sample may be carry-over from other donors' samples.

CDR3 amino acids: CSAAKGVWYEQYF. The CDR3 bases are TGCAGTGCTGCGAAGGGGGTCTGGTACGAGCAGTACTTC. This chain connects TRBV20-1 to TRBJ2-7, with a weak D call TRBD1 (6 bases). The germline V and J ends were trimmed by 5 bases and 4 bases, with 15 bases remaining between them. CDR1 is DFQATT and CDR2 is SNEGSKA in the germline V gene (reference sequence). The CDR3 consists of 13 residues.